Detailed here is one TCR beta chain. This specimen comes from a study of cytomegalovirus exposure and HLA in healthy donors. Researchers ran the PCR with 60 Vbeta and 13 Jbeta primers. Profiling relied on immunoSEQ multiplex PCR, and the TCRdb table lists in-frame clones only, not all of them. The repertoire holds about 120,000 clones, approximately 80% seen once, with approximately 1.5% in the top ten. This receptor was taken from a woman aged 18-35 years in good health and CMV-seronegative. Input material: PBMCs.

The chain's CDR3 is CASSGYGGNEQFF. The CDR3 DNA is TGTGCCAGCAGTGGTTACGGAGGAAATGAGCAGTTCTTC. This chain connects TRBV2 to TRBJ2-1; tentative D call: TRBD2 (5 bases). CDR1 SNHLY and CDR2 FYNNEI come from the germline V gene. This CDR3 contains 13 residues. V lost 4 bases to trimming and J lost 7 bases, with 11 bases between them.